A selection of T cell receptor beta chains follows, all from one sample in a study of shared T cell receptors in the human thymus. Sequenced by immunoSEQ multiplex PCR; TCRdb stores in-frame clones only, minus some. The sample includes 550,000 to 800,000 clones, roughly 88% seen only once; the top ten take roughly 0.01%. Separately, the same data were catalogued under a study of human thymus T cells.

Sequencing was carried out using thymocytes. The receptors stem from a girl under two years old with a congenital heart defect. CDR3s include the opening cysteine and the closing phenylalanine or tryptophan. The D gene is left open where the match is weak. Where a row states a size, it is once, few, many or the class of an expanded clone; other rows omit it.

abundance: NA
v_gene: TRBV7-8
d_gene: TRBD1
j_gene: TRBJ1-5
CDR3aa: CASSYTRYRTGKESQHF
CDR3nt: TGTGCCAGCAGCTATACCCGCTATCGGACAGGGAAAGAGTCCCAGCATTTT

abundance: NA
v_gene: TRBV5-6
d_gene: NA
j_gene: TRBJ1-5
CDR3aa: CASSLGGLVSNQPQHF
CDR3nt: TGTGCCAGCAGCTTGGGGGGACTGGTTAGCAATCAGCCCCAGCATTTT

abundance: NA
v_gene: TRBV4-3
d_gene: TRBD1
j_gene: TRBJ1-2
CDR3aa: CASSQDGGTDRDGYTF
CDR3nt: TGCGCCAGCAGCCAAGATGGTGGGACTGACAGGGATGGCTACACCTTC

abundance: NA
v_gene: TRBV1
d_gene: NA
j_gene: TRBJ2-5
CDR3aa: CTSSPDGGAGGPQETQYF
CDR3nt: TGCACCAGCAGTCCCGACGGGGGAGCGGGGGGGCCACAAGAGACCCAGTACTTC

abundance: once
v_gene: TRBV18
d_gene: NA
j_gene: TRBJ2-5
CDR3aa: CASSPKWDTQETQYF
CDR3nt: TGTGCCAGCTCACCTAAGTGGGACACCCAAGAGACCCAGTACTTC

abundance: NA
v_gene: TRBV5-1
d_gene: NA
j_gene: TRBJ1-1
CDR3aa: CASSPGSDNTEAFF
CDR3nt: TGCGCCAGCAGCCCCGGGTCCGATAACACTGAAGCTTTCTTT

abundance: NA
v_gene: TRBV5-1
d_gene: NA
j_gene: TRBJ1-1
CDR3aa: CASSPGRGARWNTEAFF
CDR3nt: TGCGCCAGCAGCCCAGGGAGGGGGGCAAGGTGGAACACTGAAGCTTTCTTT

abundance: NA
v_gene: TRBV2
d_gene: NA
j_gene: TRBJ1-1
CDR3aa: CASSERGGDIEAFF
CDR3nt: TGTGCCAGCAGTGAAAGGGGTGGGGACATAGAAGCTTTCTTT

abundance: NA
v_gene: TRBV2
d_gene: NA
j_gene: TRBJ2-7
CDR3aa: CASSEGGNGQRHLFSYEQYF
CDR3nt: TGTGCCAGCAGTGAAGGAGGGAATGGACAGCGGCATCTCTTCTCCTACGAGCAGTACTTC

abundance: few
v_gene: TRBV5-4
d_gene: NA
j_gene: TRBJ1-4
CDR3aa: CASSLRSANEKLFF
CDR3nt: TGTGCCAGCAGCTTACGCTCGGCTAATGAAAAACTGTTTTTT

abundance: NA
v_gene: TRBV6-4
d_gene: NA
j_gene: TRBJ1-2
CDR3aa: CASPITPGYGYTF
CDR3nt: TGTGCCAGCCCGATTACTCCGGGCTATGGCTACACCTTC

abundance: NA
v_gene: TRBV13
d_gene: NA
j_gene: TRBJ2-7
CDR3aa: CASSPPSVPEQYF
CDR3nt: TGTGCCAGCAGCCCCCCTAGCGTACCCGAGCAGTACTTC

abundance: NA
v_gene: TRBV7-9
d_gene: NA
j_gene: TRBJ1-1
CDR3aa: CASSPHSQGRWTEAFF
CDR3nt: TGTGCCAGCAGCCCTCATTCACAGGGACGTTGGACTGAAGCTTTCTTT

abundance: NA
v_gene: TRBV11-3
d_gene: NA
j_gene: TRBJ2-2
CDR3aa: CASSLRPQGLGDTGELFF
CDR3nt: TGTGCCAGCAGCTTACGCCCCCAGGGGCTGGGGGACACCGGGGAGCTGTTTTTT

abundance: NA
v_gene: TRBV2
d_gene: NA
j_gene: TRBJ1-1
CDR3aa: CASSVTVGDMNTEAFF
CDR3nt: TGTGCCAGCAGTGTTACAGTGGGGGACATGAACACTGAAGCTTTCTTT

abundance: NA
v_gene: TRBV5-1
d_gene: TRBD1
j_gene: TRBJ1-1
CDR3aa: CASSFSGTGGFVAFF
CDR3nt: TGCGCCAGCAGCTTCTCAGGGACAGGCGGCTTTGTGGCTTTCTTT

abundance: NA
v_gene: TRBV5-6
d_gene: NA
j_gene: TRBJ2-7
CDR3aa: CASSLSPGVSAQYF
CDR3nt: TGTGCCAGCAGCTTGTCTCCGGGAGTGAGCGCGCAGTACTTC

abundance: NA
v_gene: TRBV7-2
d_gene: NA
j_gene: TRBJ1-1
CDR3aa: CASSRKFWNTEAFF
CDR3nt: TGTGCCAGCAGCCGTAAATTTTGGAACACTGAAGCTTTCTTT

abundance: once
v_gene: TRBV7-4
d_gene: NA
j_gene: TRBJ1-1
CDR3aa: CASSLEPSGVMNTEAFF
CDR3nt: TGTGCCAGCAGCTTGGAACCGTCGGGAGTCATGAACACTGAAGCTTTCTTT

abundance: NA
v_gene: TRBV7-6
d_gene: TRBD1
j_gene: TRBJ1-2
CDR3aa: CASSLGRGRGYGYTF
CDR3nt: TGTGCCAGCAGCTTAGGCAGGGGGCGCGGGTATGGCTACACCTTC

abundance: NA
v_gene: TRBV6-1
d_gene: TRBD2
j_gene: TRBJ2-3
CDR3aa: CASSRLAGGTDTQYF
CDR3nt: TGTGCCAGCAGCCGACTAGCGGGTGGCACAGATACGCAGTATTTT

abundance: NA
v_gene: TRBV19
d_gene: NA
j_gene: TRBJ1-2
CDR3aa: CASSAEGEPYGYTF
CDR3nt: TGTGCCAGTAGCGCCGAGGGCGAACCCTATGGCTACACCTTC

abundance: NA
v_gene: TRBV28
d_gene: TRBD1
j_gene: TRBJ1-4
CDR3aa: CASRVRTGLDEKLFF
CDR3nt: TGTGCCAGCAGGGTACGGACAGGGTTGGATGAAAAACTGTTTTTT

abundance: NA
v_gene: TRBV5-4
d_gene: NA
j_gene: TRBJ1-2
CDR3aa: CASSSDPWGGLKNYGYTF
CDR3nt: TGTGCCAGCAGCTCTGACCCCTGGGGGGGGCTGAAAAACTATGGCTACACCTTC

abundance: NA
v_gene: TRBV5-1
d_gene: TRBD2
j_gene: TRBJ2-3
CDR3aa: CASSLRGGPTDTQYF
CDR3nt: TGCGCCAGCAGCTTGCGGGGGGGCCCCACAGATACGCAGTATTTT

abundance: once
v_gene: TRBV4-1
d_gene: TRBD2
j_gene: TRBJ2-1
CDR3aa: CASSQDDSGGPYNEQFF
CDR3nt: TGCGCCAGCAGCCAAGATGATAGCGGGGGGCCCTACAATGAGCAGTTCTTC

abundance: few
v_gene: TRBV5-6
d_gene: TRBD1
j_gene: TRBJ1-3
CDR3aa: CASSGQGKAGNTIYF
CDR3nt: TGTGCCAGCAGTGGACAGGGTAAAGCTGGAAACACCATATATTTT

abundance: NA
v_gene: TRBV6-5
d_gene: NA
j_gene: TRBJ1-5
CDR3aa: CASSPNRGRGQPQHF
CDR3nt: TGTGCCAGCAGTCCTAACAGAGGGCGAGGTCAGCCCCAGCATTTT

abundance: NA
v_gene: TRBV10-3
d_gene: NA
j_gene: TRBJ2-7
CDR3aa: CAISALLGGLTSYEQYF
CDR3nt: TGTGCCATCAGTGCTCTGTTGGGCGGACTAACCTCCTACGAGCAGTACTTC

abundance: few
v_gene: TRBV4-2
d_gene: NA
j_gene: TRBJ1-6
CDR3aa: CASSQDGGIHSPLHF
CDR3nt: TGTGCCAGCAGCCAAGATGGAGGGATTCATTCACCCCTCCACTTT

abundance: NA
v_gene: TRBV7-2
d_gene: TRBD1
j_gene: TRBJ2-1
CDR3aa: CASSTMSRDRINEQFF
CDR3nt: TGTGCCAGCAGCACGATGTCCCGGGACAGGATCAATGAGCAGTTCTTC

abundance: NA
v_gene: TRBV9
d_gene: TRBD1
j_gene: TRBJ1-1
CDR3aa: CASSDENRGWDLDTEAFF
CDR3nt: TGTGCCAGCAGCGACGAGAACAGGGGCTGGGACCTGGACACTGAAGCTTTCTTT

abundance: NA
v_gene: TRBV2
d_gene: TRBD1
j_gene: TRBJ1-5
CDR3aa: CASSVAGGHQPQHF
CDR3nt: TGTGCCAGCAGTGTGGCAGGGGGCCATCAGCCCCAGCATTTT

abundance: NA
v_gene: TRBV2
d_gene: NA
j_gene: TRBJ2-4
CDR3aa: CASSEALTWGENIQYF
CDR3nt: TGTGCCAGCAGTGAAGCGCTTACATGGGGCGAAAACATTCAGTACTTC

abundance: NA
v_gene: TRBV6-1
d_gene: TRBD1
j_gene: TRBJ1-2
CDR3aa: CASSEEGQTNYGYTF
CDR3nt: TGTGCCAGCAGTGAAGAGGGACAGACTAACTATGGCTACACCTTC

abundance: NA
v_gene: TRBV19
d_gene: TRBD1
j_gene: TRBJ1-2
CDR3aa: CASSGGTGELGYTF
CDR3nt: TGTGCCAGTAGTGGCGGGACAGGGGAATTAGGCTACACCTTC

abundance: NA
v_gene: TRBV5-1
d_gene: NA
j_gene: TRBJ1-2
CDR3aa: CASSYNDGANYGYTF
CDR3nt: TGCGCCAGCAGCTACAACGACGGAGCTAACTATGGCTACACCTTC

abundance: NA
v_gene: TRBV28
d_gene: NA
j_gene: TRBJ1-5
CDR3aa: CASSLPYDRYSNQPQHF
CDR3nt: TGTGCCAGCAGTTTACCCTACGACAGATATAGCAATCAGCCCCAGCATTTT

abundance: NA
v_gene: TRBV7-9
d_gene: NA
j_gene: TRBJ2-4
CDR3aa: CASSFGGAKNIQYF
CDR3nt: TGTGCCAGCAGCTTCGGGGGAGCCAAAAACATTCAGTACTTC

abundance: NA
v_gene: TRBV4-1
d_gene: NA
j_gene: TRBJ1-6
CDR3aa: CASSQDPGYNSPLHF
CDR3nt: TGCGCCAGCAGCCAAGATCCAGGGTATAATTCACCCCTCCACTTT

abundance: once
v_gene: TRBV6-6
d_gene: NA
j_gene: TRBJ2-5
CDR3aa: CASSVLETQYF
CDR3nt: TGTGCCAGCAGTGTCCTCGAGACCCAGTACTTC

abundance: NA
v_gene: TRBV6-1
d_gene: NA
j_gene: TRBJ2-1
CDR3aa: CASTPGDRLAGEQFF
CDR3nt: TGTGCCAGCACCCCGGGGGATAGACTTGCGGGTGAGCAGTTCTTC

abundance: NA
v_gene: TRBV13
d_gene: NA
j_gene: TRBJ1-1
CDR3aa: CASSLGRPVEAFF
CDR3nt: TGTGCCAGCAGCTTAGGGAGGCCCGTGGAAGCTTTCTTT

abundance: NA
v_gene: TRBV10-3
d_gene: NA
j_gene: TRBJ1-1
CDR3aa: CAISEVGRNTEAFF
CDR3nt: TGTGCCATCAGTGAAGTAGGGAGGAACACTGAAGCTTTCTTT

abundance: NA
v_gene: TRBV27
d_gene: NA
j_gene: TRBJ2-7
CDR3aa: CASSLRETSYEQYF
CDR3nt: TGTGCCAGCAGTTTACGGGAAACCTCCTACGAGCAGTACTTC

abundance: once
v_gene: TRBV7-2
d_gene: TRBD2
j_gene: TRBJ2-1
CDR3aa: CASSPPGTSGGHSYNEQFF
CDR3nt: TGTGCCAGCAGCCCGCCCGGGACTAGCGGGGGCCACTCCTACAATGAGCAGTTCTTC

abundance: NA
v_gene: TRBV4-1
d_gene: TRBD2
j_gene: TRBJ2-2
CDR3aa: CASSQQISGGAVNTGELFF
CDR3nt: TGCGCCAGCAGCCAACAGATTAGCGGGGGGGCGGTGAACACCGGGGAGCTGTTTTTT

abundance: once
v_gene: TRBV6-1
d_gene: NA
j_gene: TRBJ2-1
CDR3aa: CASSVRQGDPYNEQFF
CDR3nt: TGTGCCAGCAGTGTACGACAAGGGGATCCCTACAATGAGCAGTTCTTC

abundance: once
v_gene: TRBV6-7
d_gene: NA
j_gene: TRBJ1-1
CDR3aa: CASSLTPWGRVVNTEAFF
CDR3nt: TGTGCCAGCAGCCTAACTCCTTGGGGGCGCGTAGTTAACACTGAAGCTTTCTTT

abundance: NA
v_gene: TRBV28
d_gene: NA
j_gene: TRBJ1-1
CDR3aa: CASSPLGRGEAFF
CDR3nt: TGTGCCAGCAGCCCCCTTGGGCGGGGTGAAGCTTTCTTT

abundance: NA
v_gene: TRBV19
d_gene: NA
j_gene: TRBJ1-1
CDR3aa: CASRGTANTEAFF
CDR3nt: TGTGCCAGCAGGGGCACAGCGAACACTGAAGCTTTCTTT

abundance: NA
v_gene: TRBV6-1
d_gene: NA
j_gene: TRBJ1-1
CDR3aa: CASSPKRGQNTEAFF
CDR3nt: TGTGCCAGCAGTCCCAAAAGGGGACAAAACACTGAAGCTTTCTTT

abundance: NA
v_gene: TRBV4-3
d_gene: TRBD1
j_gene: TRBJ2-7
CDR3aa: CASSQARDRAYEQYF
CDR3nt: TGCGCCAGCAGCCAAGCTCGGGACAGGGCCTACGAGCAGTACTTC

abundance: few
v_gene: TRBV28
d_gene: TRBD1
j_gene: TRBJ1-2
CDR3aa: CASSLRRQGLRGIGYTF
CDR3nt: TGTGCCAGCAGTTTAAGGAGACAGGGGCTCCGGGGGATCGGCTACACCTTC

abundance: NA
v_gene: TRBV5-5
d_gene: NA
j_gene: TRBJ2-2
CDR3aa: CASSFGFPGELFF
CDR3nt: TGTGCCAGCAGCTTCGGGTTCCCCGGGGAGCTGTTTTTT

abundance: NA
v_gene: TRBV5-4
d_gene: TRBD2
j_gene: TRBJ2-3
CDR3aa: CASSLPDVLAGGDTDTQYF
CDR3nt: TGTGCCAGCAGCTTGCCCGATGTACTAGCGGGGGGGGACACAGATACGCAGTATTTT

abundance: few
v_gene: TRBV14
d_gene: TRBD1
j_gene: TRBJ2-1
CDR3aa: CASSAFTGTGRYNEQFF
CDR3nt: TGTGCCAGCAGCGCCTTCACCGGGACAGGGAGATACAATGAGCAGTTCTTC